This TCR beta chain was retrieved from a study of neurological immune-mediated disorders. Regarding the study as a whole: The greatest TCR clonal expansion occurred in HTLV-1-associated myelopathy and the least in multiple sclerosis, which fell below healthy controls. Subjects shared no identical expanded-clone CDR3 amino acid sequences, suggesting private TCR-beta repertoires in all groups.

The table lists this clonotype with many counts. Its target is not known. The starting material, 2 million PBMCs stored at -80 C, gave rise to the unsorted libraries. The method for making cDNA was 5'RACE, and it used 10-nucleotide random UMIs. TCRdb independently ran MiXCR on the 5' RACE reads; one entry per CDR3 protein. The top ten clones hold 21% of a sample with some 48,000 distinct CDR3 sequences, around a tenth of them seen once. The CDR3 is made up of 16 amino acids. J lost 4 bases, V lost 0 bases, and 3 bases had no gene match. Germline V gives CDR1 ENHRY, CDR2 SYGVKD. The TCR was taken from a woman in her forties with HTLV-1-associated myelopathy (HAM/TSP). What was sequenced was PBMCs. The chain combines TRBV10-3 with TRBJ2-6; TRBD1 agrees at 7 bases. CDR3 in DNA: TGTGCCATCAGTGAGTCGAGCAGGGGGGGGGCCAACGTCCTGACTTTC. It specifies CAISESSRGGANVLTF.